Listed below are T cell receptor beta chains from one sample, sequenced in a study of blood T cell repertoires in COVID-19. Profiling relied on immunoSEQ multiplex PCR, and the TCRdb table lists in-frame clones only, not all of them. The data show about 58,000 clones, with around four fifths seen just once and approximately 30% held by the top ten. Sequences were obtained from peripheral blood. Receptors were obtained from a human donor in a cohort sampled during active COVID-19. CDR3s include the opening cysteine and the closing phenylalanine or tryptophan. Fields, in order: CDR3 DNA, CDR3 protein, D gene, J gene, V gene, CDR3 length, clone size. The D gene is left open where the match is weak. Only some rows state a clone size, as once, few, many or a class for expanded clones.

TGTGCCAGCACCCTCACCCCGGCGGGGCCCACAGATACGCAGTATTTT | CASTLTPAGPTDTQYF | - | TRBJ2-3 | TRBV9 | 16 | few
TGTGCCAGCAGCTTAGACTTTCCCTACGAGCAGTACTTC | CASSLDFPYEQYF | - | TRBJ2-7 | TRBV7-9 | 13 | -
TGTGCCAGCAGCTTAGCCCCCATGAGTACGCAGTATTTT | CASSLAPMSTQYF | - | TRBJ2-3 | TRBV11-2 | 13 | many
TGTGCCAGCCTAGGTCCCCCCACTGAAGCTTTCTTT | CASLGPPTEAFF | - | TRBJ1-1 | TRBV28 | 12 | -
TGTGCCAGCAGCTTGGCCGTGGCAGGTGCTACCTACGAGCAGTACTTC | CASSLAVAGATYEQYF | - | TRBJ2-7 | TRBV5-4 | 16 | -
TGTGCCAGTAGGGGACAGGGGGTAAACACTGAAGCTTTCTTT | CASRGQGVNTEAFF | TRBD1 | TRBJ1-1 | TRBV19 | 14 | -
TGTGCCAGCAGCCTACGGACTAGCGGAACCACAGATACGCAGTATTTT | CASSLRTSGTTDTQYF | TRBD2 | TRBJ2-3 | TRBV5-4 | 16 | once
TGTGCCACCCGGACTAGCGGAGCCTACGAGCAGTACTTC | CATRTSGAYEQYF | TRBD2 | TRBJ2-7 | TRBV5-6 | 13 | -
TGTGCCAGCACCGGACTAGCGACAGATACGCAGTATTTT | CASTGLATDTQYF | TRBD2 | TRBJ2-3 | TRBV6-5 | 13 | -
TGTGCCAGCAGCTTATGGGCGAACACTGAAGCTTTCTTT | CASSLWANTEAFF | - | TRBJ1-1 | TRBV7-3 | 13 | -
TGTGCCAGCGGGGCTTTTCCCGGGCCGCAAGAGACCCAGTACTTC | CASGAFPGPQETQYF | - | TRBJ2-5 | TRBV28 | 15 | once
TGCGCCAGCAGAGGACAGAGATTCTCTGGAAACACCATATATTTT | CASRGQRFSGNTIYF | - | TRBJ1-3 | TRBV10-2 | 15 | -
TGTGCCAGCAGCGTAGAATCAGCGATCTCTGGAAACACCATATATTTT | CASSVESAISGNTIYF | - | TRBJ1-3 | TRBV9 | 16 | -
TGTGCCAGCAGCCTGCAGGGGGGAACTAATGAAAAACTGTTTTTT | CASSLQGGTNEKLFF | TRBD1 | TRBJ1-4 | TRBV3-1/TRBV3-2 | 15 | -
TGTGCCAGCAGCTGGAGTCAGGGTTCAGGGTCACCCCTCCACTTT | CASSWSQGSGSPLHF | - | TRBJ1-6 | TRBV5-5 | 15 | once
TGTGCCAGCAGGAGGACAGAATCTACGAACCAGCCCCAGCATTTT | CASRRTESTNQPQHF | - | TRBJ1-5 | TRBV2 | 15 | few
TGTGCCAGCAGCCTCAGGTCATTTGGAAACACCATATATTTT | CASSLRSFGNTIYF | - | TRBJ1-3 | TRBV6-5 | 14 | -
TGTGCCAGCAGTTACGCGCAGGGGAAGGCTTTCTTT | CASSYAQGKAFF | - | TRBJ1-1 | TRBV6-2/TRBV6-3 | 12 | once
TGTGCCAGCAGCTTCTGGGGCTCCCCTACCCAGTACTTC | CASSFWGSPTQYF | - | TRBJ2-5 | TRBV11-2 | 13 | -
TGTGCCAGCAGAGGACAGGGAGGACAGCCCCAGCATTTT | CASRGQGGQPQHF | TRBD1 | TRBJ1-5 | TRBV6-5 | 13 | -
TGTGCCAGCAGCTTAGGCGCCAGCGGGAAAGGCGAGCAGTACTTC | CASSLGASGKGEQYF | TRBD2 | TRBJ2-7 | TRBV7-6 | 15 | -
TGTGCCAGCAGTGGTCTCTTACTAGGCGAAGAGACCCAGTACTTC | CASSGLLLGEETQYF | - | TRBJ2-5 | TRBV2 | 15 | -
TGTGCCAGCAGCTCCGGGGGGCTAAGAGAGACCCAGTACTTC | CASSSGGLRETQYF | - | TRBJ2-5 | TRBV7-9 | 14 | many
TGCGCCAGCAGCTCTGACGGGATTAGCACAGATACGCAGTATTTT | CASSSDGISTDTQYF | - | TRBJ2-3 | TRBV5-1 | 15 | -
TGTGCCAGTAGTCCCCGGGACAGGTTCGAACTGTTTTTT | CASSPRDRFELFF | TRBD1 | TRBJ1-4 | TRBV19 | 13 | -
TGTGCCAGCAGCTTGCCCGGACAGGGGGCGGTAGGCTATGGCTACACCTTC | CASSLPGQGAVGYGYTF | TRBD1 | TRBJ1-2 | TRBV5-6 | 17 | -
TGTGCCTGGAGAGTGGGCCCTACTCAGGTGGCCTTC | CAWRVGPTQVAF | - | TRBJ1-2 | TRBV30 | 12 | -